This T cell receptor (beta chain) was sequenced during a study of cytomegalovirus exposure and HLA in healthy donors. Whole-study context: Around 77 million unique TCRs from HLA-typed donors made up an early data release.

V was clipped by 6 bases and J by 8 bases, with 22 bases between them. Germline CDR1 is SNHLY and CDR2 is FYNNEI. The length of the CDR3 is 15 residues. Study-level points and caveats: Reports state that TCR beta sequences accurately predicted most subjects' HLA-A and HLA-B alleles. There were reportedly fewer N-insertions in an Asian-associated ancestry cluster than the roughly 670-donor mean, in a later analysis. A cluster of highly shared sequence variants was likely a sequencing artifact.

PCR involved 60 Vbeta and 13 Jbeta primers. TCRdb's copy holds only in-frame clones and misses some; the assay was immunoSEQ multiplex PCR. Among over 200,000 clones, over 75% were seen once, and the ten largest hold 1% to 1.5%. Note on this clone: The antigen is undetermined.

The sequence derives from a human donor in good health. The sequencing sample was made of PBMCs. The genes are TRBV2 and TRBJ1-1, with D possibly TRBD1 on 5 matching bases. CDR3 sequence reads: CASRPRAGGSGEAFF. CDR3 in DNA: TGTGCCAGCAGACCCCGCGCCGGGGGTAGCGGAGAAGCTTTCTTT.